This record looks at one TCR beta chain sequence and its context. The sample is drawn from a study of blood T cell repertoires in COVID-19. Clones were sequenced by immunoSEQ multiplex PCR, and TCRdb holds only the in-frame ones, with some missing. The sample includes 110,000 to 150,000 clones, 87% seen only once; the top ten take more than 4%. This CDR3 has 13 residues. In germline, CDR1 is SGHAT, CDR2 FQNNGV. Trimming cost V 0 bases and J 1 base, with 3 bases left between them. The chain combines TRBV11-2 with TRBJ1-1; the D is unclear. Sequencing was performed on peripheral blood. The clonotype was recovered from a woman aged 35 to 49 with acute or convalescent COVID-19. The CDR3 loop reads CASSLDGNTEAFF. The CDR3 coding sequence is TGTGCCAGCAGCTTAGACGGGAACACTGAAGCTTTCTTT. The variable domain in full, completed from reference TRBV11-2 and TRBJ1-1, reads EAGVAQSPRYKIIEKRQSVAFWCNPISGHATLYWYQQILGQGPKLLIQFQNNGVVDDSQLPKDRFSAERLKGVDSTLKIQPAKLEDSAVYLCASSLDGNTEAFFGQGTRLTVV.